This T cell receptor beta chain was recorded in a study of T cells in Graves' hyperthyroidism and ophthalmopathy. Uncontrolled infection, other autoimmune disease, pregnancy or lactation led to exclusion. Trimming removed 5 bases from V and 5 bases from J, with 24 bases in between. In germline, CDR1 is SEHNR, CDR2 FQNEAQ (reference sequence). The CDR3 runs to 17 residues. Note on this clonotype: This may come from a read error, since a much larger clone is one base off.

Amplified TCR beta CDR3 regions came from RNA transcripts. RT-PCR in the first round (using the HTBI primer set) targeted the TCR CDR3. Each CDR3 protein is one row after TCRdb ran MiXCR on the multiplex PCR reads. The sample yields roughly 500,000 distinct CDR3 sequences, about half seen once. The sequence derives from an adult woman with Graves' disease, either hyperthyroidism or ophthalmopathy (not recorded which). The V call is TRBV7-9, the J call TRBJ2-5; D not resolved. The sequencing input was peripheral blood or thyroid tissue (not recorded which). The CDR3 sequence: CASSLPRGRSISETQYF. CDR3 sequence (DNA): TGTGCCAGCAGCCTCCCCCGTGGCAGGTCAATAAGTGAGACCCAGTACTTC.